The present T cell receptor (beta chain) was sequenced within a study of identical twins. Overall study results and limits: Insertions were reduced in abundant cord blood beta clonotypes but not in memory repertoires.

After removal of 5 bases from V and 9 bases from J, the junction contained 8 bases not matched to a gene. The CDR3 spans 15 residues. Germline CDR1 is SNHLY and CDR2 is FYNNEI. On this clonotype: The antigen is undetermined.

Template switching (which added a universal primer site) was used, and cDNA carried unique molecular identifiers. TCRdb re-called the 5' RACE reads through MiXCR, storing one row per CDR3 protein. The sample has 500,000 to 600,000 distinct CDR3 sequences, around 20% seen once; the top ten hold roughly 0.91%. This sample also belongs to another study, concerning T cells expressing NK-cell markers.

The rearrangement uses TRBV2 and TRBJ2-1, with TRBD2 matching over 12 bases. Sequencing was carried out using CD4+ T cells sorted from blood. The TCR was taken from a woman in her late teens or twenties in good health. The CDR3 DNA is TGTGCCAGCAGTTTTCTAGCGGGAGGGCTTGGTGAGCAGTTCTTC. Translated: CASSFLAGGLGEQFF.